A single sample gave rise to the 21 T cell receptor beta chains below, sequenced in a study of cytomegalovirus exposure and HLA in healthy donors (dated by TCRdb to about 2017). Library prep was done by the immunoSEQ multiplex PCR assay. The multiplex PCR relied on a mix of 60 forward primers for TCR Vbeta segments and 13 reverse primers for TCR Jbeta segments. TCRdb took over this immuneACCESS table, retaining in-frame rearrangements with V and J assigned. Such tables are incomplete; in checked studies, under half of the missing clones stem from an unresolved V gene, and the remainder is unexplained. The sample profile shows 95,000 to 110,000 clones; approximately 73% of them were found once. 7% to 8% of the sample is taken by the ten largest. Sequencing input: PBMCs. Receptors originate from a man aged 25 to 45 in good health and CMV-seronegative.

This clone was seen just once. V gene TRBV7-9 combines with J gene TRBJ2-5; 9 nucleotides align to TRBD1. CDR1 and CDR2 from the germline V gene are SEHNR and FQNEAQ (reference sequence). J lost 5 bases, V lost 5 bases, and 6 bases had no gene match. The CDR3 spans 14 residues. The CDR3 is CASSPDRGRETQYF. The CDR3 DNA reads TGTGCCAGCAGCCCAGACAGGGGGAGGGAGACCCAGTACTTC. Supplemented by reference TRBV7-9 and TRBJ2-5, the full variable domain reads DTGVSQNPRHKITKRGQNVTFRCDPISEHNRLYWYRQTLGQGPEFLTYFQNEAQLEKSRLLSDRFSAERPKGSFSTLEIQRTEQGDSAMYLCASSPDRGRETQYFGPGTRLLVL.

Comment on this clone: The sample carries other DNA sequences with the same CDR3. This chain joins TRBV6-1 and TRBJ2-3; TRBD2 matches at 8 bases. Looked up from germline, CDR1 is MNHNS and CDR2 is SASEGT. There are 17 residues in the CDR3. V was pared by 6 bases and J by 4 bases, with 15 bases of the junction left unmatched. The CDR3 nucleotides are TGTGCCAGCAGCGAATGGGAGACTCGGGGGGGCTCAGATACGCAGTATTTT. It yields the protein CASSEWETRGGSDTQYF.

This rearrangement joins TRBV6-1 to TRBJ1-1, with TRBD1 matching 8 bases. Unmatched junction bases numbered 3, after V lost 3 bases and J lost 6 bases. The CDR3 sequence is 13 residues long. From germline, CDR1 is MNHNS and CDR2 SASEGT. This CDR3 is CASSDRGRAEAFF. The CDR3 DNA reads TGTGCCAGCAGTGACAGGGGGCGTGCTGAAGCTTTCTTT.

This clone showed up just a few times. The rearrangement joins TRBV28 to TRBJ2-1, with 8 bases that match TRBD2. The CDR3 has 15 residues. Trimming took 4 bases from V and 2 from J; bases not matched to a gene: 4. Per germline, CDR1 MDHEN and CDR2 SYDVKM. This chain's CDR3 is CASSSRGGPYNEQFF. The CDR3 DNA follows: TGTGCCAGCAGTTCCCGGGGGGGGCCCTACAATGAGCAGTTCTTC.

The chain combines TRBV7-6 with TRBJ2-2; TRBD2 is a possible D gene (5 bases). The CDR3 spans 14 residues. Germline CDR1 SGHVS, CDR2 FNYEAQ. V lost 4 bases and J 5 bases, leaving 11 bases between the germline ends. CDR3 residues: CASSSAGGTGELFF. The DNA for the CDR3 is TGTGCCAGCAGCTCCGCAGGCGGGACCGGGGAGCTGTTTTTT.

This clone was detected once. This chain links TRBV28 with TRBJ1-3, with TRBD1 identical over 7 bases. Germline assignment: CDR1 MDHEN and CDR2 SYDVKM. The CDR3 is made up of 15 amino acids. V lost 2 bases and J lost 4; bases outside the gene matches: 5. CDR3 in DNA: TGTGCCAGCAGTTTACTGCCGGGACAGGGAAACACCATATATTTT. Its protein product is CASSLLPGQGNTIYF.

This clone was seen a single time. The CDR3 DNA is TGTGCCAGTAAAGGGACAGGGAGGGAAAAACTGTTTTTT. Translated: CASKGTGREKLFF. J is TRBJ1-4 and V is TRBV19; 9 positions agree with TRBD1. This CDR3 spans 13 amino acids. Germline V CDR1 and CDR2: LNHDA, SQIVND (reference sequence). V shed 7 bases, J shed 8 bases, and the junction held 5 bases outside the gene matches.

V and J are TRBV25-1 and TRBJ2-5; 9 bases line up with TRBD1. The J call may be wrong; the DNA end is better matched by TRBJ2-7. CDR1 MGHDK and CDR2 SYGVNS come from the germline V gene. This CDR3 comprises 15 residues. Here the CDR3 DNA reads TGTGCCAGCAGTGATTGGGACAGGGATAGCCACGAGCAGTACTTC. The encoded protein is CASSDWDRDSHEQYF.

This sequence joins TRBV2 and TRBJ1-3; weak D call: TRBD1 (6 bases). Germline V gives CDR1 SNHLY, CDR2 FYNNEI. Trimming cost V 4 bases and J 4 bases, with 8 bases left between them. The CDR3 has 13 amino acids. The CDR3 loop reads CASSGTVGNTIYF. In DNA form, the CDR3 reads TGTGCCAGCAGTGGGACAGTCGGAAACACCATATATTTT.

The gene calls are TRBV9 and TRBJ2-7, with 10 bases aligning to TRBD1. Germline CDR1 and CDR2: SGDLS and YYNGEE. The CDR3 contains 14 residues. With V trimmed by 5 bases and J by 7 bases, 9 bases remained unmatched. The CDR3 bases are TGTGCCAGCAGAGCCGGGACAGGGGACGGGGAGCAGTACTTC. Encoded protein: CASRAGTGDGEQYF.

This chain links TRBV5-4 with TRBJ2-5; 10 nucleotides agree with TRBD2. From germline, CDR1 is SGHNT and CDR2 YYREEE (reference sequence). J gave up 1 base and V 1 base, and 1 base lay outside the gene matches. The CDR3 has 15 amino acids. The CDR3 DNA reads TGTGCCAGCAGCTTGCCTAGCGGGGGCCAAGAGACCCAGTACTTC. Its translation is CASSLPSGGQETQYF.

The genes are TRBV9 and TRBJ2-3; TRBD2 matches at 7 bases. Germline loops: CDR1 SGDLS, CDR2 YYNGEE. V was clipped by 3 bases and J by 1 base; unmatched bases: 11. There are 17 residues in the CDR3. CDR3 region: CASSGDTSATRTDTQYF. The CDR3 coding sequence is TGTGCCAGCAGCGGCGATACTAGCGCCACTCGCACAGATACGCAGTATTTT.

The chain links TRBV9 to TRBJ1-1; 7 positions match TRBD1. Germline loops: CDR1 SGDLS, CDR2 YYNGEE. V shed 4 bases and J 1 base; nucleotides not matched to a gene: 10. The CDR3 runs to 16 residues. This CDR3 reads CASSPRGGSGNTEAFF. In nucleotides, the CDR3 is TGTGCCAGCAGCCCTCGAGGGGGCTCAGGGAACACTGAAGCTTTCTTT.

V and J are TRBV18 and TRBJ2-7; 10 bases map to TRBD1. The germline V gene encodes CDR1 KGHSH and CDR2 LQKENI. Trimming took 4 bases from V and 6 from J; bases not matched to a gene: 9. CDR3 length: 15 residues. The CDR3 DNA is TGTGCCAGCTCACTCCGGGACAGGGGATTTGCCGAGCAGTACTTC. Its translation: CASSLRDRGFAEQYF.

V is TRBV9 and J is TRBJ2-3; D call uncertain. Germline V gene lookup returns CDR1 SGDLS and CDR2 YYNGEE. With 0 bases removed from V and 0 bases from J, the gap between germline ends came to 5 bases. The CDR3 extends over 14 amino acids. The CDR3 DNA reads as TGTGCCAGCAGCGTAGCACAGAGCACAGATACGCAGTATTTT. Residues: CASSVAQSTDTQYF.

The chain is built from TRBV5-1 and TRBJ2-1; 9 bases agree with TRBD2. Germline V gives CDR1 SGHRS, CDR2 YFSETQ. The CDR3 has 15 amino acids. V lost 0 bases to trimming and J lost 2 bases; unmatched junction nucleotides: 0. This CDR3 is CASSLVAGAYNEQFF. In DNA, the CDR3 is TGCGCCAGCAGCTTGGTAGCGGGAGCCTACAATGAGCAGTTCTTC.

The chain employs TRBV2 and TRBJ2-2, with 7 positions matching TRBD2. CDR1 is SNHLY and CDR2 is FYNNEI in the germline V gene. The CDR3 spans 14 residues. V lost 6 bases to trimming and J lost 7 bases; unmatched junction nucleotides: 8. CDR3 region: CASSPPGRGGELFF. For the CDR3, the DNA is TGTGCCAGCAGCCCACCGGGGAGGGGCGGGGAGCTGTTTTTT.

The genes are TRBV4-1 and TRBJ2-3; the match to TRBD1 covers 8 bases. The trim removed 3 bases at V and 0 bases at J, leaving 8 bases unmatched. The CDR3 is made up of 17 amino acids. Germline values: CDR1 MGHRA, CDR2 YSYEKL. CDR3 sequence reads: CASSHPPDRASTDTQYF. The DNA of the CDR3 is TGCGCCAGCAGCCACCCCCCGGACAGGGCGAGCACAGATACGCAGTATTTT.

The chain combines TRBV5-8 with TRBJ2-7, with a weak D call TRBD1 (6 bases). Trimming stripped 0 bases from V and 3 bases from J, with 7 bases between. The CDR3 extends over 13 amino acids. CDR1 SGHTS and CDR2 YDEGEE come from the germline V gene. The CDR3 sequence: CASSLGTDYEQYF. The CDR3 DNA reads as TGTGCCAGCAGCTTGGGGACAGACTACGAGCAGTACTTC.

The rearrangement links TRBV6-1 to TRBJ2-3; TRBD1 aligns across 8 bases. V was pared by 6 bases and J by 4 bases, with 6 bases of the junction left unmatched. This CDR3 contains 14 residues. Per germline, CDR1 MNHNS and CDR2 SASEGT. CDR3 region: CASRIRTGSDTQYF. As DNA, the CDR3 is TGTGCCAGCAGGATTAGGACAGGGTCAGATACGCAGTATTTT.

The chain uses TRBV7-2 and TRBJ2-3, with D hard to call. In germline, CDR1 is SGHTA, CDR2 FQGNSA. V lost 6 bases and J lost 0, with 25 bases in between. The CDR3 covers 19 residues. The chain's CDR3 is CASRSEWITHTTSTDTQYF. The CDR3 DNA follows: TGTGCCAGCAGAAGCGAGTGGATTACGCATACTACTAGCACAGATACGCAGTATTTT.